The 18 T cell receptor beta chains reported below all come from one sample, sequenced in a study of tumor-infiltrating lymphocytes in primary liver carcinoma. Co-extracting RNA and DNA was done with about 17-30 mg of unsorted bulk tissue as input. From 500 ng of total RNA, TCR beta-specific cDNA was reverse-transcribed using a constant-region primer. Construction of TCR beta libraries relied on three successive nested multiplex PCR rounds employing slightly modified ARM-PCR. A C-beta reverse primer was combined with TRBV1-TRBV30 forward primers in the first two PCR rounds, and each round had around 10 cycles. TCRdb redid the calling of the multiplex PCR reads with MiXCR, one entry per CDR3 protein. The table lists roughly 45,000 distinct CDR3 sequences, over 65% of them singletons. Input material: liver tumor tissue from sampling region 5. The subset denotes: tumor region T5, tumor centre. These receptors were obtained from a man between 40 and 49 years old with primary liver carcinoma and hepatitis B virus infection.

This clonotype came up a few times. This may come from a read error, since a much larger clone is one base off. Here the CDR3 reads CASSQVRGDTQYF. CDR3 coding DNA: TGCGCCAGCAGCCAAGTAAGGGGAGATACGCAGTATTTT. J is TRBJ2-3 and V is TRBV4-1; tentatively, D is TRBD1 (5 bases). Germline values: CDR1 MGHRA, CDR2 YSYEKL. The V end was cut by 1 base, the J end by 5 bases, with 7 bases between. The CDR3 runs 13 residues.

A word on this clonotype: At one end, the junction sequence differs from germline, possibly due to a read error. The CDR3 is CASITRENTEALF. The CDR3 DNA reads as TGTGCCAGCATCACACGGGAGAACACTGAAGCTCTCTTT. The chain uses TRBV6-5 and TRBJ1-1; no definite D call. In germline, CDR1 is MNHEY, CDR2 SVGAGI. This CDR3 is built from 13 residues.

The V gene is TRBV28, the J gene TRBJ2-2; either TRBD1 or TRBD2 may fit D (5 bases each). This CDR3 has 16 amino acids. The V gene's germline CDR1 is MDHEN and CDR2 SYDVKM. V lost 5 bases and J 5 bases, leaving 18 bases between the germline ends. In DNA, the CDR3 is TGTGCCAGCAGTCCCCCTAGAGGGGAAGGGACCGGGGAGCTGTTTTTT. Translation: CASSPPRGEGTGELFF.

The chain employs TRBV6-5 and TRBJ2-6; D may correspond to TRBD1 or TRBD2 (5 bases each). Germline CDR1 is MNHEY and CDR2 is SVGAGI. This CDR3 is 18 amino acids long. Trimming pared 5 bases from V and 14 bases from J, leaving 31 bases between. Written as DNA, the CDR3 is TGTGCCAGCAGTCTTTGGACTGGGATGAAAGCTGGGGCCGACATCCTGACTTTC. Translation gives CASSLWTGMKAGADILTF.

This clonotype was recorded at least ten times. The chain is built from TRBV6-1 and TRBJ2-1; TRBD2 agrees at 8 bases. V lost 4 bases, J lost 8 bases, and 13 bases stayed unmatched. Germline CDR1 and CDR2: MNHNS and SASEGT. The CDR3 is made up of 16 amino acids. The CDR3 region is CASSALSTGGGDEQFF. For the CDR3, the DNA is TGTGCCAGCAGTGCCCTCTCCACCGGGGGGGGCGATGAGCAGTTCTTC.

A note on this clonotype: With a much larger clone just one base away, this may be a read error. As the CDR3 is not closed by the conserved phenylalanine or tryptophan, this likely results from a read error. Here the CDR3 reads CASSSGGGYTL. CDR3 DNA: TGTGCCAGCAGTTCCGGGGGCGGCTACACCTTG. The chain employs TRBV12-3 or TRBV12-4 and TRBJ1-2; D might be TRBD1 (6 bases). With 4 bases removed from V and 8 bases from J, the gap between germline ends came to 8 bases. CDR3 size: 11 residues.

Points on this clonotype: The conserved final phenylalanine or tryptophan is absent from the CDR3, which likely points to a read error. The chain couples TRBV11-2 to TRBJ2-1, with TRBD2 as a possible D gene (6 bases). Germline lookup yields CDR1 SGHAT and CDR2 FQNNGV. This CDR3 spans 14 amino acids. The DNA of the CDR3 is TGTACCAGCAGTTCAGCGGGCCCTGGGAGTGAGCAGTTCATC. It specifies CTSSSAGPGSEQFI.

A note on this clonotype: The junction departs from the called germline gene at one end, perhaps through a read error. V gene TRBV6-5 combines with J gene TRBJ2-1, with 10 bases fitting TRBD2. Germline V gene lookup returns CDR1 MNHEY and CDR2 SVGAGI. CDR3 length: 15 amino acids. The CDR3 loop is CASGYSSTSGNRKFF. DNA for the CDR3: TGTGCCAGCGGTTACTCTAGTACTAGCGGGAATCGGAAGTTCTTC.

The chain combines TRBV20-1 with TRBJ1-2; D may be TRBD1 (5 bases). Germline assignment: CDR1 DFQATT and CDR2 SNEGSKA (reference sequence). V was cut by 3 bases and J by 4 bases, with 12 bases left in between. The CDR3 is 13 amino acids. DNA for the CDR3: TGCAGTGCTAGGTGTCAACAGGCCTATGGCTACACCTTC. Protein: CSARCQQAYGYTF.

This clonotype has only one observation. This CDR3 is missing its conserved last phenylalanine or tryptophan, likely due to a read error. The limits of the CDR3 on the DNA are not certain, so only TCRdb's listed CDR3 is given. The chain couples TRBV6-5 to TRBJ2-7; no check of the table's D call, TRBD1, against the DNA was made. The CDR3 sequence runs 12 residues, both termini included. CDR1 MNHEY and CDR2 SVGAGI come from the germline V gene. The CDR3 region is CASSAGPDRLYI.

About this clonotype itself: Compared with germline, one end of the junction differs, possibly owing to a read error. This chain links TRBV29-1 with TRBJ2-2; either TRBD1 or TRBD2 may supply D (5 bases each). CDR3 length: 15 amino acids. CDR1 and CDR2 from the germline V gene are SQVTM and ANQGSEA. The CDR3 nucleotides read TGCAGTGTTGGGTCTTCGGCAGGGAACACCGGGGACCTGTCTTTT. Translation: CSVGSSAGNTGDLSF.

Concerning this clonotype itself: One junction end does not reproduce the germline sequence, and a read error may be involved. This chain uses TRBV19 with TRBJ1-1; D unresolved. The germline V gene has CDR1 LNHDA and CDR2 SQIVND (reference sequence). The CDR3 loop spans 13 amino acids. CDR3 DNA: TGTGCCAGTAGGACCCAGAGGAACACTGGAGCTTTCTTT. It is translated as CASRTQRNTGAFF.

This clonotype was counted ten times or more. This may be a read error: a much more frequent sequence differs by one nucleotide. The rearrangement links TRBV11-2 to TRBJ2-5; 7 bases map to TRBD2. The CDR3 spans 14 residues. Germline V gene sequence: CDR1 SGHAT, CDR2 FQNNGV. The CDR3 region is CASSLAGGGEAQYF. The CDR3 coding sequence is TGTGCCAGCAGCTTAGCTGGGGGGGGAGAGGCCCAGTACTTC.

This chain joins TRBV29-1 and TRBJ2-3, with 7 bases lining up with TRBD1. V lost 3 bases to trimming and J lost 5 bases; unmatched junction nucleotides: 8. Germline V gene lookup returns CDR1 SQVTM and CDR2 ANQGSEA. The CDR3 covers 14 residues. CDR3: CSVEVGTELDTQYF. The DNA of the CDR3 is TGCAGCGTTGAGGTCGGGACAGAGCTAGATACGCAGTATTTT.

The chain has TRBV6-5 and TRBJ2-6, with 8 bases aligning to TRBD1. CDR3 length: 18 amino acids. V lost 11 bases to trimming and J lost 2 bases; unmatched junction nucleotides: 17. Germline V gene lookup returns CDR1 MNHEY and CDR2 SVGAGI. The CDR3 sequence: CARSLRTGMKAGANVLTF. DNA for the CDR3: TGTGCCCGTAGTCTTAGGACAGGGATGAAAGCTGGGGCCAACGTCCTGACTTTC.

V is TRBV6-6 and J is TRBJ2-7; D possibly corresponds to TRBD2 (5 bases). Germline CDR1 MNHNY, CDR2 SVGAGI (reference sequence). The CDR3 sequence is 16 residues long. CDR3 amino acids: CTCSYQNSAPSYEQYF. DNA of the CDR3: TGTACCTGCAGTTACCAGAATAGCGCGCCCTCCTACGAGCAGTACTTC.

V and J are TRBV2 and TRBJ2-3, with D hard to call. V was shortened by 3 bases and J by 0 bases, with 13 bases between the two germline ends. This CDR3 spans 16 amino acids. Germline values: CDR1 SNHLY, CDR2 FYNNEI. The CDR3 spells CASSDRGTYSTDTQYF. CDR3 coding DNA: TGTGCCAGCAGTGATCGCGGTACTTACAGCACAGATACGCAGTATTTT.

The count of this clonotype is one. The CDR3 nucleotides are TGTGCCTGGAGTCGAGGCTACGAGCAGTACTTC. The encoded protein is CAWSRGYEQYF. V gene TRBV30 combines with J gene TRBJ2-7; the D is unclear. The CDR3 spans 11 residues. V lost 2 bases to trimming and J lost 3 bases, with 5 bases between them. The germline gives CDR1 GTSNPN, CDR2 SVGIG (reference sequence).